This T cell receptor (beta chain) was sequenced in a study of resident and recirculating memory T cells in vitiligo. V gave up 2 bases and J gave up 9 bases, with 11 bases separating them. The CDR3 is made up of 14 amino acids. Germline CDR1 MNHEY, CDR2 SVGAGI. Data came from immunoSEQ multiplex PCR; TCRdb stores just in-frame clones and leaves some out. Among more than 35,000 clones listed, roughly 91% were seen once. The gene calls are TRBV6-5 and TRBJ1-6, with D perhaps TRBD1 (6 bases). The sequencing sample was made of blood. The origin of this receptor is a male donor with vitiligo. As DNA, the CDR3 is TGTGCCAGCAGTTACAAGGGGGGGGCTTCACCCCTCCACTTT. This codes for CASSYKGGASPLHF.